This T cell receptor (beta chain) was retrieved from a study of shared clonotypes between healthy human individuals. Looking at the study overall: The cohort comprised a couple of women and a few men. Their ages spanned 18 to 49 years. CD4 naive cells filled three plates per donor, CD4 memory three, CD8 naive two and CD8 memory one.

Germline CDR1 reads MNHEY; CDR2 reads SVGAGI. V lost 0 bases and J lost 8, with 7 bases in between. There are 12 residues in the CDR3. CD45RO-negative CD8 cells positively selected for CCR7 made up the naive population, which excluded terminally differentiated effector memory CD45RA+ cells. Generated by immunoSEQ multiplex PCR, the TCRdb table keeps only in-frame clones and is missing some. This sample has roughly 2.1 million clones, with more than 85% found just once. This clone was seen only a few times. The sequenced sample consisted of naive CD8+ T cells from PBMCs. J is TRBJ1-1 and V is TRBV6-5; possible D gene TRBD1, 5 bases. The receptor's source is a man between 18 and 35 years old in good health. Some clones in this sample may be carry-over from other donors' samples. The CDR3 loop is CASSYSSGEAFF. The CDR3, as DNA: TGTGCCAGCAGTTACTCGTCAGGGGAAGCTTTCTTT.